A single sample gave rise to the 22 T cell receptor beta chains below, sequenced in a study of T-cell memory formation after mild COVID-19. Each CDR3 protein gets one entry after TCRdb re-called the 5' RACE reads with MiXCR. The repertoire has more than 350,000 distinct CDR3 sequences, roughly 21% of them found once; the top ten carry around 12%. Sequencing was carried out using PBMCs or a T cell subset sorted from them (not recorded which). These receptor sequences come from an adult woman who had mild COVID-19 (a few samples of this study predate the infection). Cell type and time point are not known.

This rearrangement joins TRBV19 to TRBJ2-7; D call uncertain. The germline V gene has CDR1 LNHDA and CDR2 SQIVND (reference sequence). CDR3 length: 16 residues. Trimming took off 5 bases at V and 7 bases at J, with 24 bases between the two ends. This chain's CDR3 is CASSALDGRRGDEQYF. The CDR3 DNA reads TGTGCCAGTAGTGCCCTAGATGGCCGGAGAGGTGATGAGCAGTACTTC.

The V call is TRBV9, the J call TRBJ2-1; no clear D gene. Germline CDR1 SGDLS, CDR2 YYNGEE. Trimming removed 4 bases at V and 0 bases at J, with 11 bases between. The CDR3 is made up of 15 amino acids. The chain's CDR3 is CASSSGPSSYNEQFF. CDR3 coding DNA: TGTGCCAGCAGCTCTGGGCCGAGCTCCTACAATGAGCAGTTCTTC.

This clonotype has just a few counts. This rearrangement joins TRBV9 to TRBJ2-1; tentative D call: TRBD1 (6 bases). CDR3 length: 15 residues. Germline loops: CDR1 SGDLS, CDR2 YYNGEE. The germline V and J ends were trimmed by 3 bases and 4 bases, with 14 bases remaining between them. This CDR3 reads CASSATGFSYNEQFF. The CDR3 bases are TGTGCCAGCAGCGCCACAGGGTTTTCTTACAATGAGCAGTTCTTC.

The CDR3, as DNA: TGTGCCAGTAGTGTACTAGCGGGAGGCCAATACAATGAGCAGTTCTTC. This codes for CASSVLAGGQYNEQFF. The chain carries TRBV19 and TRBJ2-1; 12 nucleotides line up with TRBD2. The germline V gene has CDR1 LNHDA and CDR2 SQIVND (reference sequence). Trimming cost V 5 bases and J 4 bases; bases outside gene matches: 6. This CDR3 spans 16 amino acids.

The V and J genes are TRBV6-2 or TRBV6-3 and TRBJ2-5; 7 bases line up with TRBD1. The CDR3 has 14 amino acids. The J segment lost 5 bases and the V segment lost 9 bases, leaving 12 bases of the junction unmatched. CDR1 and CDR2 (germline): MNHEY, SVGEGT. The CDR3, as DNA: TGTGCCAGTGACCTACAGGGGAAGGAGGAGACCCAGTACTTC. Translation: CASDLQGKEETQYF.

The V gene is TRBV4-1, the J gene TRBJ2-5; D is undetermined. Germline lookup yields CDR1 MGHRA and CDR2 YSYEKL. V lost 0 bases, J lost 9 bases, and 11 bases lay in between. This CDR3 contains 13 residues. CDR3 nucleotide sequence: TGCGCCAGCAGCCAAGATGTAGACGAGGCCCAGTACTTC. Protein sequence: CASSQDVDEAQYF.

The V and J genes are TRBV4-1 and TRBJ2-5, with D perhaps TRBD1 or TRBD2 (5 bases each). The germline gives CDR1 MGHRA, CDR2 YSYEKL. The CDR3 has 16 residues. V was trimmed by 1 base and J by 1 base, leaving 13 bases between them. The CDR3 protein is CASSQGPGGGQETQYF. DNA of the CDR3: TGCGCCAGCAGCCAAGGTCCCGGTGGGGGCCAAGAGACCCAGTACTTC.

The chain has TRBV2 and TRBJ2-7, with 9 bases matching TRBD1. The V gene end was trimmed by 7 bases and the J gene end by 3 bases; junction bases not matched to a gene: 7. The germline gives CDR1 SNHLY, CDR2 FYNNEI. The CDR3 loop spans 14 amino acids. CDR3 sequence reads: CASTPDRGLYEQYF. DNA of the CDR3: TGTGCCAGCACTCCGGACAGGGGTCTCTACGAGCAGTACTTC.

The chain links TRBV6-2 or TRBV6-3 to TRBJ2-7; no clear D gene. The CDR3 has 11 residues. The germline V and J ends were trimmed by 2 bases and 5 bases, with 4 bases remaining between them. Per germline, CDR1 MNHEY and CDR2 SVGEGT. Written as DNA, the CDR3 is TGTGCCAGCAGTTACCTGGACGAGCAGTACTTC. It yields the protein CASSYLDEQYF.

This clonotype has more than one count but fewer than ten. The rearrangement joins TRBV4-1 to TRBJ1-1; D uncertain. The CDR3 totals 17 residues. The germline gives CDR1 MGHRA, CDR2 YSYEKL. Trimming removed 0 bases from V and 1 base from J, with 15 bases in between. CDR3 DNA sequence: TGCGCCAGCAGCCAAGAGTCATCAGACGCCCGGAACACTGAAGCTTTCTTT. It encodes CASSQESSDARNTEAFF.

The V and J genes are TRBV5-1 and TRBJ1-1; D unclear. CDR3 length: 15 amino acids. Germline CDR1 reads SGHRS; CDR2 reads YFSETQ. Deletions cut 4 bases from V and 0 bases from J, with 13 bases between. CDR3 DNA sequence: TGCGCCAGCAGCATACAATCGGTGTTGAACACTGAAGCTTTCTTT. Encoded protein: CASSIQSVLNTEAFF.

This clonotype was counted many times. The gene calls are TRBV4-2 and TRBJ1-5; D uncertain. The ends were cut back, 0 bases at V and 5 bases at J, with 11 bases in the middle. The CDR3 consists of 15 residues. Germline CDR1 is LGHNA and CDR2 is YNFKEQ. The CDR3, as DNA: TGTGCCAGCAGCCAAGAGACGGTCCCTGATCAGCCCCAGCATTTT. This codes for CASSQETVPDQPQHF.

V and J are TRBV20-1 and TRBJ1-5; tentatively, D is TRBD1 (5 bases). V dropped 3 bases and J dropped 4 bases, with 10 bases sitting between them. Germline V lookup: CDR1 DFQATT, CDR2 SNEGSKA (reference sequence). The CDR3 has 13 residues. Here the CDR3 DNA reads TGCAGTGCTAGGGGGCAGCAGAATCAGCCCCAGCATTTT. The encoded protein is CSARGQQNQPQHF.

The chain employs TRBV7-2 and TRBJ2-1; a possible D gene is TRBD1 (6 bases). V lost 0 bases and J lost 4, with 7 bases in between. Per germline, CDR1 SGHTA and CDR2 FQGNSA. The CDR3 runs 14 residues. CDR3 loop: CASSLARGYNEQFF. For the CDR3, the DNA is TGTGCCAGCAGCTTAGCTAGGGGGTACAATGAGCAGTTCTTC.

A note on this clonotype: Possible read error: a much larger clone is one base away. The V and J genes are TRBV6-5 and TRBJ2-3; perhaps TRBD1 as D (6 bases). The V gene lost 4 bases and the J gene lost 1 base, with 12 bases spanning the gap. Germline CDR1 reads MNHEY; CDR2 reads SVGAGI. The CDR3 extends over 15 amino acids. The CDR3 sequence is CASSSRNRGTDTQYF. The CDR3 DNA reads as TGTGCCAGCAGTTCCCGGAACAGGGGCACAGATACGCAGTATTTT.

Written as DNA, the CDR3 is TGTGCCAGCAGCCAACAAGACAGGGTAAACACTGAAGCTTTCTTT. It encodes CASSQQDRVNTEAFF. The chain joins TRBV4-2 to TRBJ1-1; TRBD1 agrees at 7 bases. The germline V gene has CDR1 LGHNA and CDR2 YNFKEQ. The V and J ends lost 2 bases and 2 bases, in that order; junction bases with no gene match: 5. This CDR3 has 15 residues.

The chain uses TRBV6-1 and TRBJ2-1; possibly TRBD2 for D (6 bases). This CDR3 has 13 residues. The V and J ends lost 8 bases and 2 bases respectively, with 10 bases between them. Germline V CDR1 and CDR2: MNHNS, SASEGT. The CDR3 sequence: CASRDWAYNEQFF. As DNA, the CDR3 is TGTGCCAGCCGGGACTGGGCCTACAATGAGCAGTTCTTC.

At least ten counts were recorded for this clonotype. The CDR3 region is CSAREGLAGTLRYTDTQYF. CDR3 coding DNA: TGCAGTGCTAGAGAGGGACTAGCGGGGACCCTACGATACACAGATACGCAGTATTTT. The chain combines TRBV20-1 with TRBJ2-3; TRBD2 matches at 13 bases. The CDR3 sequence is 19 residues long. Germline values: CDR1 DFQATT, CDR2 SNEGSKA (reference sequence). V dropped 0 bases and J dropped 2; count of bases not matched to a gene: 11.

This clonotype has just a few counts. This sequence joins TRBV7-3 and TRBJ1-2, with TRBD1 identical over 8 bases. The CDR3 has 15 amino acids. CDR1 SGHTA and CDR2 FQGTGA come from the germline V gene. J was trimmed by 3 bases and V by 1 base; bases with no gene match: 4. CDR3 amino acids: CASSLRPGGDYGYTF. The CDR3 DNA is TGTGCCAGCAGCTTAAGACCAGGGGGCGACTATGGCTACACCTTC.

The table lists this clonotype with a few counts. CDR3 residues: CAWSAWTAYNEQFF. The CDR3 DNA reads as TGTGCCTGGAGTGCCTGGACAGCCTACAATGAGCAGTTCTTC. The chain uses TRBV30 and TRBJ2-1; D might be TRBD1 (6 bases). The CDR3 has 14 residues. With 1 base removed from V and 2 bases from J, the gap between germline ends came to 9 bases. The germline V gene has CDR1 GTSNPN and CDR2 SVGIG (reference sequence). Looking up the rest from reference TRBV30 and TRBJ2-1 gives the full variable domain: SQTIHQWPATLVQPVGSPLSLECTVEGTSNPNLYWYRQAAGRGLQLLFYSVGIGQISSEVPQNLSASRPQDRQFILSSKKLLLSDSGFYLCAWSAWTAYNEQFFGPGTRLTVL.

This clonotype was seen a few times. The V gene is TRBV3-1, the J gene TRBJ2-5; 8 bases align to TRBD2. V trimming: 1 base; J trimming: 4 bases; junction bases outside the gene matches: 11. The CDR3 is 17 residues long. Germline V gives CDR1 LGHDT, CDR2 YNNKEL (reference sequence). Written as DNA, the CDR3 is TGTGCCAGCAGCCAAGGCGCCGGGAGGGCTTTAGGAGAGACCCAGTACTTC. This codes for CASSQGAGRALGETQYF.

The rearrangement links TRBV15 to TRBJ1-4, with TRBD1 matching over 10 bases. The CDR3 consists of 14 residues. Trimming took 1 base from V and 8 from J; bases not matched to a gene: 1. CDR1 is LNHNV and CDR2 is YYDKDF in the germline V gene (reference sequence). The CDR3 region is CATSRGQGAEKLFF. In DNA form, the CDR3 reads TGTGCCACCAGCAGAGGACAGGGGGCAGAAAAACTGTTTTTT.